The rows below give T cell receptor beta chains drawn from one sample of a study of OX40 agonist ivuxolimab in advanced cancers. TCRdb keeps only in-frame clones here, not all; method: immunoSEQ multiplex PCR. Of about 59,000 clones listed, 92% are singletons. Sequenced here: CD4+ or CD8+ T cells sorted from blood, sampled in a trial of the OX40 agonist ivuxolimab. All receptors derive from an adult with an advanced solid tumor such as melanoma, head and neck, liver or kidney cancer. Each CDR3 is given with its conserved first and last residue. Fields, in order: clone size, V gene, D gene, J gene, CDR3 protein, CDR3 DNA. The D gene is left open where the match is weak. A clone size is listed for some rows: how often the clone was seen (once, few, many), or a class if it is expanded.

size: .; V: TRBV6-1; D: .; J: TRBJ2-7; CDR3: CASSEWGAPYEQYF; DNA: TGTGCCAGCAGTGAGTGGGGGGCCCCCTACGAGCAGTACTTC
size: .; V: TRBV7-6; D: .; J: TRBJ2-3; CDR3: CASSRTRSDTQYF; DNA: TGTGCCAGCAGCCGTACGCGGTCGGATACGCAGTATTTT
size: .; V: TRBV14; D: .; J: TRBJ1-5; CDR3: CASSQVLGQPQHF; DNA: TGTGCCAGCAGCCAAGTACTGGGTCAGCCCCAGCATTTT
size: .; V: TRBV2; D: .; J: TRBJ1-2; CDR3: CASQPNGGNGYTF; DNA: TGTGCCAGCCAACCCAACGGAGGGAATGGCTACACCTTC
size: .; V: TRBV5-1; D: TRBD1; J: TRBJ1-1; CDR3: CASSFNRGGSTEAFF; DNA: TGCGCCAGCAGCTTTAACAGGGGCGGGTCGACTGAAGCTTTCTTT
size: .; V: TRBV21-1; D: .; J: TRBJ1-2; CDR3: CASSKTYRVRNGYTF; DNA: TGTGCCAGCAGCAAAACTTACAGGGTACGGAATGGCTACACCTTC
size: .; V: TRBV4-1; D: TRBD2; J: TRBJ2-2; CDR3: CASSQEGFAGENTGELFF; DNA: TGCGCCAGCAGCCAAGAAGGTTTCGCGGGAGAAAACACCGGGGAGCTGTTTTTT
size: .; V: TRBV6-1; D: TRBD1; J: TRBJ1-5; CDR3: CASKPGQGQVGPQHF; DNA: TGTGCCAGCAAACCGGGACAGGGGCAAGTTGGCCCCCAGCATTTT
size: .; V: TRBV29-1; D: .; J: TRBJ1-2; CDR3: CSVGTWGSSGYTF; DNA: TGCAGCGTGGGGACATGGGGGTCGAGTGGCTACACCTTC
size: .; V: TRBV27; D: TRBD2; J: TRBJ2-1; CDR3: CASSVWTRRYNEQFF; DNA: TGTGCCAGCAGTGTATGGACTAGACGCTACAATGAGCAGTTCTTC
size: .; V: TRBV9; D: TRBD1; J: TRBJ1-1; CDR3: CASSVGWTGGFTEAFF; DNA: TGTGCCAGCAGCGTAGGGTGGACAGGGGGCTTCACTGAAGCTTTCTTT
size: .; V: TRBV28; D: .; J: TRBJ1-6; CDR3: CASSLFPGSYNSPLHF; DNA: TGTGCCAGCAGTTTATTCCCGGGGTCCTATAATTCACCCCTCCACTTT
size: .; V: TRBV7-9; D: .; J: TRBJ2-3; CDR3: CASRYEKIDTQYF; DNA: TGTGCCAGCAGGTACGAGAAGATAGATACGCAGTATTTT
size: .; V: TRBV2; D: .; J: TRBJ2-1; CDR3: CASVNYNEQFF; DNA: TGTGCCAGCGTGAATTACAATGAGCAGTTCTTC
size: .; V: TRBV4-2; D: TRBD2; J: TRBJ2-7; CDR3: CASSHGLVGYEQYF; DNA: TGTGCCAGCAGCCATGGACTAGTTGGTTACGAGCAGTACTTC
size: .; V: TRBV6-1; D: .; J: TRBJ1-1; CDR3: CASSEFGITEAFF; DNA: TGTGCCAGCAGTGAATTCGGGATCACTGAAGCTTTCTTT
size: .; V: TRBV9; D: .; J: TRBJ2-5; CDR3: CASSVGTGWETQYF; DNA: TGTGCCAGCAGCGTAGGCACAGGCTGGGAGACCCAGTACTTC
size: .; V: TRBV19; D: .; J: TRBJ2-2; CDR3: CASSIDKGGAEYTGELFF; DNA: TGTGCCAGTAGTATAGATAAGGGTGGGGCGGAGTACACCGGGGAGCTGTTTTTT
size: few; V: TRBV27; D: TRBD2; J: TRBJ2-1; CDR3: CASSAGLADNEQFF; DNA: TGTGCCAGCAGTGCGGGACTAGCGGACAATGAGCAGTTCTTC
size: once; V: TRBV4-1; D: TRBD1; J: TRBJ1-5; CDR3: CASSQLTGDQPQHF; DNA: TGCGCCAGCAGCCAACTTACAGGGGATCAGCCCCAGCATTTT
size: .; V: TRBV6-5; D: .; J: TRBJ2-1; CDR3: CASSYFYTGEQFF; DNA: TGTGCCAGCAGTTACTTCTACACTGGTGAGCAGTTCTTC
size: once; V: TRBV6-1; D: TRBD2; J: TRBJ2-3; CDR3: CASSESLAGMADTQYF; DNA: TGTGCCAGCAGTGAATCACTAGCGGGAATGGCAGATACGCAGTATTTT
size: .; V: TRBV27; D: .; J: TRBJ2-3; CDR3: CASARIASTDTQYF; DNA: TGTGCCAGTGCTAGGATCGCTAGCACAGATACGCAGTATTTT
size: .; V: TRBV11-1; D: .; J: TRBJ2-7; CDR3: CASSLAGAPYEQYF; DNA: TGTGCCAGCAGCTTAGCCGGGGCACCCTACGAGCAGTACTTC
size: .; V: TRBV5-4; D: .; J: TRBJ2-3; CDR3: CASSASTDTQYF; DNA: TGTGCCAGCAGTGCGAGCACAGATACGCAGTATTTT
size: .; V: TRBV7-9; D: .; J: TRBJ2-1; CDR3: CASRHSFGEQFF; DNA: TGTGCCAGCAGGCACAGCTTCGGTGAGCAGTTCTTC
size: .; V: TRBV30; D: .; J: TRBJ1-1; CDR3: CAWSEQNTEAFF; DNA: TGTGCCTGGAGTGAACAGAACACTGAAGCTTTCTTT
size: once; V: TRBV19; D: .; J: TRBJ1-5; CDR3: CASKEFGTVNQPQHF; DNA: TGTGCCAGTAAGGAATTCGGGACCGTAAATCAGCCCCAGCATTTT
size: .; V: TRBV30; D: TRBD1; J: TRBJ2-3; CDR3: CAWSIGTGGLDTQYF; DNA: TGTGCCTGGAGTATAGGGACAGGGGGCTTGGATACGCAGTATTTT
size: .; V: TRBV19; D: TRBD2; J: TRBJ2-1; CDR3: CATRSRDYYNEQFF; DNA: TGTGCCACCAGAAGCAGGGACTACTACAATGAGCAGTTCTTC